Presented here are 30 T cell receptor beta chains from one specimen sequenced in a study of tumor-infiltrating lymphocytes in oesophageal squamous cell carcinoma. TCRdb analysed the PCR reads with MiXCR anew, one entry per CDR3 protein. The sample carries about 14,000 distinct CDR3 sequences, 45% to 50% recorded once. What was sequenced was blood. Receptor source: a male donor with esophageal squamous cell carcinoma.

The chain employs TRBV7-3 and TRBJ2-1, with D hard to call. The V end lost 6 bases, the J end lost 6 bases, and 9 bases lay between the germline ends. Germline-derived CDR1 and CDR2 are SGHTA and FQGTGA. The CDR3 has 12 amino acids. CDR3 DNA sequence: TGTGCCAGCAGTCGTTATAGCAATGAGCAGTTCTTC. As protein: CASSRYSNEQFF. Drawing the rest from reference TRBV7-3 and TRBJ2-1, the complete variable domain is GAGVSQTPSNKVTEKGKYVELRCDPISGHTALYWYRQSLGQGPEFLIYFQGTGAADDSGLPNDRFFAVRPEGSVSTLKIQRTERGDSAVYLCASSRYSNEQFFGPGTRLTVL.

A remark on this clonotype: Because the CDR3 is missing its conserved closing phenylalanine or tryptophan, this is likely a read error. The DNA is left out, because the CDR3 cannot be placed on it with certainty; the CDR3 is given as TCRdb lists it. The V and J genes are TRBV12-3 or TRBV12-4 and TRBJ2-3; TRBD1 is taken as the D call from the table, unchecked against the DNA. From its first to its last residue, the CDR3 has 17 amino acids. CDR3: CASSLGAGGAYEQYFGN.

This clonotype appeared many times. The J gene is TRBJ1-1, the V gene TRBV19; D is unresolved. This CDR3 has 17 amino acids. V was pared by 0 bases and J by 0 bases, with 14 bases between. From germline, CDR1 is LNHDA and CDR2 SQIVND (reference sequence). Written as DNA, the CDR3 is TGTGCCAGTAGTATAGATTCAATGACACTCCTGAACACTGAAGCTTTCTTT. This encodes CASSIDSMTLLNTEAFF. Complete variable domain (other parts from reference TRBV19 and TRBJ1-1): DGGITQSPKYLFRKEGQNVTLSCEQNLNHDAMYWYRQDPGQGLRLIYYSQIVNDFQKGDIAEGYSVSREKKESFPLTVTSAQKNPTAFYLCASSIDSMTLLNTEAFFGQGTRLTVV.

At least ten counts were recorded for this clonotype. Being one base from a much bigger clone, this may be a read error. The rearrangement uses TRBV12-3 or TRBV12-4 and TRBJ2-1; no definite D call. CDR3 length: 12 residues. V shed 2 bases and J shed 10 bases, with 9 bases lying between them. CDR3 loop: CASSLSSLEQFF. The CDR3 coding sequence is TGTGCCAGCAGTTTATCTTCGCTCGAGCAGTTCTTC.

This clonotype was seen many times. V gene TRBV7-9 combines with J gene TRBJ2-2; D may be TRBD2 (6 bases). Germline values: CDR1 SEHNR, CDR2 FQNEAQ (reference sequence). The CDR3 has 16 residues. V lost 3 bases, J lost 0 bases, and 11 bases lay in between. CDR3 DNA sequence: TGTGCCAGCAGCTTTGGAGCGGGCACGAACACCGGGGAGCTGTTTTTT. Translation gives CASSFGAGTNTGELFF.

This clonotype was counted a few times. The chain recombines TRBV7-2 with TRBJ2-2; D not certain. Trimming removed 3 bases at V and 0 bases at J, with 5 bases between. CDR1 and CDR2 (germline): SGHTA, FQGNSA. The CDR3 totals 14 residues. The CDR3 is CASSLGANTGELFF. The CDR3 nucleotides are TGTGCCAGCAGCTTGGGTGCGAACACCGGGGAGCTGTTTTTT. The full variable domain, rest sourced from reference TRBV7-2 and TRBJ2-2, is GAGVSQSPSNKVTEKGKDVELRCDPISGHTALYWYRQSLGQGLEFLIYFQGNSAPDKSGLPSDRFSAERTGGSVSTLTIQRTQQEDSAVYLCASSLGANTGELFFGEGSRLTVL.

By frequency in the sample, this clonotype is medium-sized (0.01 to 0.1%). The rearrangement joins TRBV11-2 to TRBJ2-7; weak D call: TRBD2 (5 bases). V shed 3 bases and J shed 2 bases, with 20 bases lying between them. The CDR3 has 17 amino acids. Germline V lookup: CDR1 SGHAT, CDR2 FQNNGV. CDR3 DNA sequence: TGTGCCAGCAGCTTGATTGGAGCTGGTCTGCGGGCCTACGAGCAGTACTTC. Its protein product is CASSLIGAGLRAYEQYF. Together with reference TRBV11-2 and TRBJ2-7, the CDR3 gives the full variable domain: EAGVAQSPRYKIIEKRQSVAFWCNPISGHATLYWYQQILGQGPKLLIQFQNNGVVDDSQLPKDRFSAERLKGVDSTLKIQPAKLEDSAVYLCASSLIGAGLRAYEQYFGPGTRLTVT.

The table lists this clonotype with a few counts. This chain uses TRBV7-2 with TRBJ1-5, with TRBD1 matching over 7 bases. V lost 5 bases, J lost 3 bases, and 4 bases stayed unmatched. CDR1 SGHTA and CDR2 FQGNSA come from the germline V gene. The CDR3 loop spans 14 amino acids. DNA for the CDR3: TGTGCCAGCAGCCGAGACAGGGCCAATCAGCCCCAGCATTTT. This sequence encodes CASSRDRANQPQHF.

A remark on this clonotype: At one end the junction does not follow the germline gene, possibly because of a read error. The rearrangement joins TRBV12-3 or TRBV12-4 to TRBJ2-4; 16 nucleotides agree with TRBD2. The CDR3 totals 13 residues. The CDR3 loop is CASSPGTSGRGVF. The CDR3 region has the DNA TGTGCCAGCAGTCCCGGGACTAGCGGGAGGGGGGTCTTC.

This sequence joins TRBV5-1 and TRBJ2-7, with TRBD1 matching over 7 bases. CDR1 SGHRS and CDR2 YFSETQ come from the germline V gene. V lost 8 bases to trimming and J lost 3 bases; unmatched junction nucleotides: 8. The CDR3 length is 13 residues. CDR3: CASCRDSGYEQYF. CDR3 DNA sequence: TGCGCCAGTTGCCGGGACAGTGGCTACGAGCAGTACTTC.

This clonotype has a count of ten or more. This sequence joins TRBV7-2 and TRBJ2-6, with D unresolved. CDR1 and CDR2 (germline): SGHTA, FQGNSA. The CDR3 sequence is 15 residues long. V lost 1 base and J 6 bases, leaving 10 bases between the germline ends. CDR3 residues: CASSLGLSVANVLTF. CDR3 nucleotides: TGTGCCAGCAGCTTAGGGCTAAGTGTGGCCAACGTCCTGACTTTC. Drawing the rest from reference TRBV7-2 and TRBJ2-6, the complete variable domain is GAGVSQSPSNKVTEKGKDVELRCDPISGHTALYWYRQSLGQGLEFLIYFQGNSAPDKSGLPSDRFSAERTGGSVSTLTIQRTQQEDSAVYLCASSLGLSVANVLTFGAGSRLTVL.

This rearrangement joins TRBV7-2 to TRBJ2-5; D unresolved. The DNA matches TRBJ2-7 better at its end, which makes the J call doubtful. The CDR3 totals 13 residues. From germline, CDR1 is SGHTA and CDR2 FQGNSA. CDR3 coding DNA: TGTGCCAGCAACCCCGGACGGTCCTACGAGCAGTACTTC. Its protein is CASNPGRSYEQYF.

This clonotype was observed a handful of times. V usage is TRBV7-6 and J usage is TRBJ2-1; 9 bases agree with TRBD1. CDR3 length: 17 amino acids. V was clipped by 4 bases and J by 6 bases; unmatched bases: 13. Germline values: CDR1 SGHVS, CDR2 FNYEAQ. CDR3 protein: CASSSRTGTGTRNEQFF. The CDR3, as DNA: TGTGCCAGCAGCTCCAGGACCGGGACAGGGACTCGCAATGAGCAGTTCTTC.

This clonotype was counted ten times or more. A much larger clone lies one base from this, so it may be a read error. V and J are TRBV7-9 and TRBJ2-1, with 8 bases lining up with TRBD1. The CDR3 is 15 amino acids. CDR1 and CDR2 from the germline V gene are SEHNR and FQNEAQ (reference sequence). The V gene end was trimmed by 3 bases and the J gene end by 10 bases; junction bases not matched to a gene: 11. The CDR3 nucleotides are TGTGCCAGCAGCTTCCGACAGGGGAAGACCTACGAGCAGTTCTTC. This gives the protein CASSFRQGKTYEQFF.

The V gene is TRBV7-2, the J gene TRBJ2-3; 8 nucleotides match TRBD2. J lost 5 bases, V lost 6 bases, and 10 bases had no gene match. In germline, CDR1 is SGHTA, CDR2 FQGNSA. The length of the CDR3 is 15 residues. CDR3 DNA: TGTGCCAGCAGTTCAAGCGGGAGTCTTGGAGATACGCAGTATTTT. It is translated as CASSSSGSLGDTQYF.

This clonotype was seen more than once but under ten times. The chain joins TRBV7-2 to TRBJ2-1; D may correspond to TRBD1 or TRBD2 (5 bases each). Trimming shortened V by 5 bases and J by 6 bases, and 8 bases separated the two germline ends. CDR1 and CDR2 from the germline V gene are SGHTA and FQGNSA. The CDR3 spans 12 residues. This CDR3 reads CASSVGTNEQFF. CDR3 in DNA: TGTGCCAGCAGCGTGGGGACCAATGAGCAGTTCTTC.

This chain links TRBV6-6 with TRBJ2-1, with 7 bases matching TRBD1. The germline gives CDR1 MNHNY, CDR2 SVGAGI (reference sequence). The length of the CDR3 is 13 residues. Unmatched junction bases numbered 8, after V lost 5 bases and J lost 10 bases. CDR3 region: CASSRGQCSEQFF. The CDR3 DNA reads TGTGCCAGCAGTAGGGGACAGTGCTCCGAGCAGTTCTTC.

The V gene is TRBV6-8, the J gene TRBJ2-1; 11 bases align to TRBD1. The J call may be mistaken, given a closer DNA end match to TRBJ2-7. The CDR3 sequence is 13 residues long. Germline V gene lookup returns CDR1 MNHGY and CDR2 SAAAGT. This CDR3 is CASTRDRGYEQYF. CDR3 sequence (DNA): TGTGCCAGCACCCGGGACAGGGGGTACGAGCAGTACTTC.

As DNA, the CDR3 is TGTGCCAGCAGCTTAGTGATCCAAGAGACCCAGTACTTC. The encoded protein is CASSLVIQETQYF. The V and J genes are TRBV7-9 and TRBJ2-5; D remains ambiguous. The V end lost 1 base, the J end lost 1 base, and 4 bases lay between the germline ends. Per the germline V gene, CDR1 is SEHNR and CDR2 is FQNEAQ (reference sequence). This CDR3 comprises 13 residues. Complete variable domain (other parts from reference TRBV7-9 and TRBJ2-5): DTGVSQNPRHKITKRGQNVTFRCDPISEHNRLYWYRQTLGQGPEFLTYFQNEAQLEKSRLLSDRFSAERPKGSFSTLEIQRTEQGDSAMYLCASSLVIQETQYFGPGTRLLVL.

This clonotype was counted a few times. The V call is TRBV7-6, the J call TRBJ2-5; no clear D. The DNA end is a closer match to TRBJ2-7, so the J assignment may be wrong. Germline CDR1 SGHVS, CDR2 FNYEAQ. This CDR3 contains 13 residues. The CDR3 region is CASSPMGNYEQYF. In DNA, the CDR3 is TGTGCCAGCAGCCCCATGGGTAATTACGAGCAGTACTTC.

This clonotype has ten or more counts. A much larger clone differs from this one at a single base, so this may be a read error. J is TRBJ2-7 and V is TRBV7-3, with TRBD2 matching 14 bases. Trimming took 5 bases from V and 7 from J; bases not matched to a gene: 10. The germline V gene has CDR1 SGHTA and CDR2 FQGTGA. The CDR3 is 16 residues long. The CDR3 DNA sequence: TGTGCCAGCAGCCCTCCGGGACTAGCGGGAGCTAATGAGCAGTACTTC. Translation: CASSPPGLAGANEQYF.

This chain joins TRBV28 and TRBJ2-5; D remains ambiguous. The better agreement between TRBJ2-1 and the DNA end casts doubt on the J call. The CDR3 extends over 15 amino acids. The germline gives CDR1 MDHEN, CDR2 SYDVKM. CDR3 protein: CASSPWSNSYNEQFF. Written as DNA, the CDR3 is TGTGCCAGCAGCCCCTGGTCAAACTCCTACAATGAGCAGTTCTTC.

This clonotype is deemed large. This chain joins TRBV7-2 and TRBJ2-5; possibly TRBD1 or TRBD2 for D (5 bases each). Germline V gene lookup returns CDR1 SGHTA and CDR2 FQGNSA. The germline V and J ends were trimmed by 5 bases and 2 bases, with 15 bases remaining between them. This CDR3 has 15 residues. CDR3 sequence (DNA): TGTGCCAGCAGCCTAAACCCCGGGGCACAAGAGACCCAGTACTTC. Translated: CASSLNPGAQETQYF.

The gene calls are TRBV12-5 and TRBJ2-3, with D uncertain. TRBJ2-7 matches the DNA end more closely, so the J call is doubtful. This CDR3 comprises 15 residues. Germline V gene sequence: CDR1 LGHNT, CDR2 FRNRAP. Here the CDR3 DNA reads TGTGCTAGTGGTTTGGTACCTGGGTACCCTTGCGAGCAGTACTTC. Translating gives CASGLVPGYPCEQYF.

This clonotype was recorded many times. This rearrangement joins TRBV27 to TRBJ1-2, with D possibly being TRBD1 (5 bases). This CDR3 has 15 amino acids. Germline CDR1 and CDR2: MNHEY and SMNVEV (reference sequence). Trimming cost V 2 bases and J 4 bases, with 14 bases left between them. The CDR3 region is CASSLGIGRGYGYTF. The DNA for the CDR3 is TGTGCCAGCAGTTTAGGGATCGGTAGGGGCTATGGCTACACCTTC.

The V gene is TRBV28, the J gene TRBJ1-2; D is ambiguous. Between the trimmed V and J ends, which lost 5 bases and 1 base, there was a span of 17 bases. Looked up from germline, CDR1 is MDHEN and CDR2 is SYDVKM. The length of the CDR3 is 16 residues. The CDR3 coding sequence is TGTGCCAGCAGTCTCGCCCCCCGAGGAAATAACTATGGCTACACCTTC. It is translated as CASSLAPRGNNYGYTF.

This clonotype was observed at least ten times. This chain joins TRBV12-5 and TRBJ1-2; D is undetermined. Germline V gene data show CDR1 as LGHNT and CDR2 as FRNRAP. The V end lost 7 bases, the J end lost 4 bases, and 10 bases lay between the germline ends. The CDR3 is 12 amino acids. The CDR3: CASADTGYGYTF. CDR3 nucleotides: TGTGCTAGTGCAGACACGGGCTATGGCTACACCTTC.

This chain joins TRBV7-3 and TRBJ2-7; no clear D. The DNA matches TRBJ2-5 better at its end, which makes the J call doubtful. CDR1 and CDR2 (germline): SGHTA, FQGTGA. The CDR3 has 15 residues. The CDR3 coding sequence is TGTGCCAGCAGCTTATTTGCCGGCTTCCAAGAGACCCAGTACTTC. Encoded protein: CASSLFAGFQETQYF.

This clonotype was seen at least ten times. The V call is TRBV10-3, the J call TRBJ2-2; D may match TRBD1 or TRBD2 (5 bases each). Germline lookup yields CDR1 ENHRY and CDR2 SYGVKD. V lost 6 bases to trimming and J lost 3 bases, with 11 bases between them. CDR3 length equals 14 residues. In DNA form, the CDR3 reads TGTGCCATCAGCCGGGACCCGGACACCGGGGAGCTGTTTTTT. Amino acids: CAISRDPDTGELFF.

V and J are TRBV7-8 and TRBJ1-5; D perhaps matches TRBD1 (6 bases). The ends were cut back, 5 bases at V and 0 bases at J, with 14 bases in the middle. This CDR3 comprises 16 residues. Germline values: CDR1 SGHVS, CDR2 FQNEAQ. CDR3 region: CASSLGGVDSNQPQHF. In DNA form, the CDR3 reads TGTGCCAGCAGCCTAGGGGGAGTGGATAGCAATCAGCCCCAGCATTTT.